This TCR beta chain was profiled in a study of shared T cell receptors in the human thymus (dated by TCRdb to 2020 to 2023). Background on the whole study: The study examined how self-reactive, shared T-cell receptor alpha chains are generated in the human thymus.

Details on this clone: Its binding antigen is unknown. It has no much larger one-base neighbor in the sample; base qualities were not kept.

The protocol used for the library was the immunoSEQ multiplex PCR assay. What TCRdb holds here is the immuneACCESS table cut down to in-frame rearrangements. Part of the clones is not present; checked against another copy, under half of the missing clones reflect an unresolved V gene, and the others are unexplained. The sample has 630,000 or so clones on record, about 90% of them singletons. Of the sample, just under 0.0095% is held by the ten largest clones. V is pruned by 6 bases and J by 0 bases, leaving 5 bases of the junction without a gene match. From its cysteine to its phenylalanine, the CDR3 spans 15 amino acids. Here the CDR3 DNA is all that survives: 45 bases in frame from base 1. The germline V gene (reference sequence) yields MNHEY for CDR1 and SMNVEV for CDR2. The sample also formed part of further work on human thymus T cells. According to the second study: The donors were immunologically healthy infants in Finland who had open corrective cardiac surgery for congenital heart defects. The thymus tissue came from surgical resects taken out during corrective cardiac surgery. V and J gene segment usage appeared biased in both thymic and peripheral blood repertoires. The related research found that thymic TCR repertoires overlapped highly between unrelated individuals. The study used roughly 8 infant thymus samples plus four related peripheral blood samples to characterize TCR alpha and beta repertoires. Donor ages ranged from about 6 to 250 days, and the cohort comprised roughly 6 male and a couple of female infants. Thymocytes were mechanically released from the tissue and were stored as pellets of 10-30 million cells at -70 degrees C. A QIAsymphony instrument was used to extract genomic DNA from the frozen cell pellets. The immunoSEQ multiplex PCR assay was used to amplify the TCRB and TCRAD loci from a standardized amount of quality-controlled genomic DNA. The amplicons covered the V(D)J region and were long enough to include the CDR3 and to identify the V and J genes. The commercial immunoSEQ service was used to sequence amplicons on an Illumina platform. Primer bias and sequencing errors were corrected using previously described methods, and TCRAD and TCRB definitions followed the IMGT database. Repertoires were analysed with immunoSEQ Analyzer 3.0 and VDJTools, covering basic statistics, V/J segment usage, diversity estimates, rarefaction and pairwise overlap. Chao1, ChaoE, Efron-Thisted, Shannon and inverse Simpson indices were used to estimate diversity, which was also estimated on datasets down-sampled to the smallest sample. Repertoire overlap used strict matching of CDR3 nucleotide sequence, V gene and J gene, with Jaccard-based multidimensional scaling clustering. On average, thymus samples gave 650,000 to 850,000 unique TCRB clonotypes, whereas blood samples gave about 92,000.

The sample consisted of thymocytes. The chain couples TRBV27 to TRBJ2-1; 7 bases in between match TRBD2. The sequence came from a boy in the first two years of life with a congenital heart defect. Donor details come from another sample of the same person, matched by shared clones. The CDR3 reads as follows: CASSRSGNSYNEQFF. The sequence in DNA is TGTGCCAGCAGCCGCAGCGGGAACTCCTACAATGAGCAGTTCTTC.